This T cell receptor beta chain was recovered during a study of patients and donors after allogeneic stem cell transplantation. Each CDR3 protein is one row after TCRdb ran MiXCR on the RT-PCR reads. The sample includes about a million distinct CDR3 sequences, roughly 17% of them seen just once. The V segment lost 3 bases and the J segment 8 bases; nucleotides outside the gene matches: 11. The CDR3 has 15 amino acids. Per the germline V gene, CDR1 is DFQATT and CDR2 is SNEGSKA (reference sequence). The TCR was taken from a human donor who was either an allogeneic HSCT recipient or a stem cell or donor lymphocyte infusion donor (not recorded which). It is not recorded whose cells these are; they may come from a transplant donor. Sequencing was performed on blood, either unsorted or a sorted T cell fraction (not recorded which). The gene calls are TRBV20-1 and TRBJ1-5; TRBD1 matches 9 bases. The chain's CDR3 is CSASRSGQGGEPQHF. CDR3 in DNA: TGCAGTGCTAGCCGTTCGGGACAGGGAGGCGAGCCCCAGCATTTT.